The present entry profiles one TCR beta chain with its context. This CDR3 region has 16 residues. Germline loops: CDR1 KGHSH, CDR2 LQKENI. J was trimmed by 4 bases and V by 1 base; bases with no gene match: 7. Profiled with immunoSEQ multiplex PCR; TCRdb holds only in-frame clones, not every one. The sample holds about 130,000 clones; more than 85% are singletons and the top ten take roughly 8.7%. This entry comes from a study of control samples from healthy donors and cancer patients. This receptor was obtained from a man aged 18-30 years in good health. The chain uses TRBV18 and TRBJ1-3, with 7 bases fitting TRBD1. The sample comprised blood. This chain's CDR3 is CASSPQGGAAGNTIYF. The CDR3 region has the DNA TGTGCCAGCTCACCACAAGGGGGCGCCGCGGGAAACACCATATATTTT.